Following are 23 T cell receptor beta chains from one sample sequenced in a study of blood T cells in healthy people across ages. The second PCR ran roughly 6 to 11 cycles with a sample-barcoded 5' primer and J-beta primers. A single record per CDR3 protein comes from TCRdb applying MiXCR to the 5' RACE reads. The sample includes 750,000 to 950,000 distinct CDR3 sequences, roughly 25% of them seen just once. This same sample was also part of a study on T cells of mothers and their children.

The sample comprised blood. These receptors all come from a boy younger than 18 in good health.

The V gene is TRBV12-3 or TRBV12-4, the J gene TRBJ1-2, with D possibly matching TRBD1 (5 bases). The CDR3 has 15 amino acids. V was cut by 6 bases and J by 5 bases, with 19 bases left in between. As DNA, the CDR3 is TGTGCCAGCAGCCTGACCGGGACCCCGAGGTATGGCTACACCTTC. It is translated as CASSLTGTPRYGYTF.

In its sample, this clonotype was seen a few times. This chain joins TRBV12-5 and TRBJ1-4, with TRBD1 matching over 11 bases. Germline V lookup: CDR1 LGHNT, CDR2 FRNRAP. V gave up 2 bases and J gave up 0 bases; unmatched junction bases: 14. The CDR3 spans 21 residues. The CDR3 protein is CASGLTGQGASYRATNEKLFF. For the CDR3, the DNA is TGTGCTAGTGGTTTGACCGGACAGGGGGCATCTTATCGTGCAACTAATGAAAAACTGTTTTTT. The full variable domain, rest sourced from reference TRBV12-5 and TRBJ1-4, is DARVTQTPRHKVTEMGQEVTMRCQPILGHNTVFWYRQTMMQGLELLAYFRNRAPLDDSGMPKDRFSAEMPDATLATLKIQPSEPRDSAVYFCASGLTGQGASYRATNEKLFFGSGTQLSVL.

The J gene is TRBJ2-1, the V gene TRBV7-3, with D perhaps TRBD2 (5 bases). Trimming stripped 5 bases from V and 3 bases from J, with 14 bases between. The CDR3 runs 15 residues. Germline V gives CDR1 SGHTA, CDR2 FQGTGA. The chain's CDR3 is CASSPPGSVYNEQFF. The CDR3 coding sequence is TGTGCCAGCAGCCCCCCGGGGTCGGTCTACAATGAGCAGTTCTTC.

The chain is built from TRBV4-2 and TRBJ2-5, with 12 bases that match TRBD2. V was pared by 0 bases and J by 0 bases, with 2 bases of the junction left unmatched. The CDR3 consists of 17 residues. CDR1 LGHNA and CDR2 YNFKEQ come from the germline V gene. CDR3 DNA sequence: TGTGCCAGCAGCCAAGAACTAGCGGGGGGCTACCAAGAGACCCAGTACTTC. Its protein is CASSQELAGGYQETQYF.

The DNA of the CDR3 is TGTGCCAGCAGTTACAGGGAGCTAGCGGGGGGGCGGGCAGATACGCAGTATTTT. It codes for CASSYRELAGGRADTQYF. V is TRBV6-5 and J is TRBJ2-3; TRBD2 aligns across 12 bases. The CDR3 runs to 18 residues. CDR1 and CDR2 from the germline V gene are MNHEY and SVGAGI. V lost 2 bases, J lost 4 bases, and 10 bases stayed unmatched.

This clonotype was observed a handful of times. The chain recombines TRBV12-3 or TRBV12-4 with TRBJ2-7, with D perhaps matching TRBD1 (5 bases). The V gene lost 5 bases and the J gene lost 0 bases, with 11 bases spanning the gap. The CDR3 is 14 amino acids. CDR3 sequence (DNA): TGTGCCAGCAGTACCAGGGTAAGCTCCTACGAGCAGTACTTC. Its protein is CASSTRVSSYEQYF.

This clonotype has more than one count but fewer than ten. The V gene is TRBV20-1, the J gene TRBJ1-2; the D is unclear. The CDR3 totals 13 residues. Germline CDR1 reads DFQATT; CDR2 reads SNEGSKA (reference sequence). The V and J ends lost 0 bases and 5 bases respectively, with 10 bases between them. CDR3 residues: CSARDPLVYGYTF. In DNA, the CDR3 is TGCAGTGCTAGAGATCCACTTGTTTATGGCTACACCTTC.

This clonotype was picked up one time. This sequence joins TRBV5-5 and TRBJ1-1, with a possible D match to TRBD1 (5 bases). The V gene lost 4 bases and the J gene lost 2 bases, with 21 bases spanning the gap. There are 17 residues in the CDR3. From germline, CDR1 is SGHKS and CDR2 YYEKEE (reference sequence). The CDR3 loop reads CASSQKRGRIANTEAFF. The CDR3 DNA reads as TGTGCCAGCAGCCAAAAGCGGGGGAGGATAGCCAACACTGAAGCTTTCTTT.

In its sample, this clonotype was seen a few times. The rearrangement joins TRBV5-5 to TRBJ2-1, with 8 positions matching TRBD2. V lost 0 bases and J lost 4; bases outside the gene matches: 6. CDR1 SGHKS and CDR2 YYEKEE come from the germline V gene (reference sequence). CDR3 size: 16 residues. CDR3 coding DNA: TGTGCCAGCAGCTTGGGGAGAAGCGGGGGTTACAATGAGCAGTTCTTC. Encoded protein: CASSLGRSGGYNEQFF.

This clonotype was detected only a few times. V gene TRBV10-2 combines with J gene TRBJ2-5; TRBD1 agrees at 9 bases. CDR1 WSHSY and CDR2 SAAADI come from the germline V gene. Trimming cost V 3 bases and J 6 bases; bases outside gene matches: 5. The CDR3 has 14 amino acids. The DNA of the CDR3 is TGCGCCAGCAGTGATAGGTACAGGGGGCAGACCCAGTACTTC. The encoded protein is CASSDRYRGQTQYF.

This clonotype appeared many times. This sequence joins TRBV6-6 and TRBJ2-1, with D possibly being TRBD1 or TRBD2 (6 bases each). V gave up 7 bases and J gave up 3 bases, with 13 bases separating them. The germline gives CDR1 MNHNY, CDR2 SVGAGI (reference sequence). CDR3 length equals 14 residues. The CDR3 sequence: CASNLADSYNEQFF. Written as DNA, the CDR3 is TGTGCCAGCAATTTAGCGGACAGCTACAATGAGCAGTTCTTC.

The chain joins TRBV5-5 to TRBJ1-2; D remains ambiguous. V was shortened by 1 base and J by 6 bases, with 16 bases between the two germline ends. The germline V gene has CDR1 SGHKS and CDR2 YYEKEE (reference sequence). The CDR3 loop spans 15 amino acids. As DNA, the CDR3 is TGTGCCAGCAGCTTGAGCAGGTCCTCTTTTGATGGCTACACCTTC. Amino acids: CASSLSRSSFDGYTF.

V usage is TRBV25-1 and J usage is TRBJ2-5; TRBD1 or TRBD2 may be the D gene (5 bases each). The CDR3 runs to 15 residues. The V end lost 1 base, the J end lost 2 bases, and 11 bases lay between the germline ends. From germline, CDR1 is MGHDK and CDR2 SYGVNS. The chain's CDR3 is CASSEWGRNQETQYF. The CDR3 DNA sequence: TGTGCCAGCAGTGAATGGGGACGGAATCAAGAGACCCAGTACTTC. The entire variable domain, with the rest obtained from reference TRBV25-1 and TRBJ2-5, is as follows: EADIYQTPRYLVIGTGKKITLECSQTMGHDKMYWYQQDPGMELHLIHYSYGVNSTEKGDLSSESTVSRIRTEHFPLTLESARPSHTSQYLCASSEWGRNQETQYFGPGTRLLVL.

In this sample, this clonotype turned up a few times. The V and J genes are TRBV20-1 and TRBJ2-5; D remains ambiguous. The ends were cut back, 1 base at V and 3 bases at J, with 3 bases in the middle. Per germline, CDR1 DFQATT and CDR2 SNEGSKA (reference sequence). The CDR3 consists of 11 residues. The CDR3 DNA follows: TGCAGTGCTAGAGGAGAAGAGACCCAGTACTTC. Translation: CSARGEETQYF.

In this sample, this clonotype turned up a few times. The chain carries TRBV2 and TRBJ1-4; D unresolved. The CDR3 covers 14 residues. The V and J ends lost 3 bases and 7 bases respectively, with 12 bases between them. CDR1 and CDR2 from the germline V gene are SNHLY and FYNNEI. The CDR3 protein is CASSDNGIREKLFF. CDR3 nucleotides: TGTGCCAGCAGTGACAACGGGATACGTGAAAAACTGTTTTTT.

About this clonotype: A read error is possible here, since a much larger clone lies one base away. The rearrangement joins TRBV28 to TRBJ2-6, with D unresolved. The CDR3 has 13 residues. The V gene's germline CDR1 is MDHEN and CDR2 SYDVKM. The CDR3 nucleotides read TGTGTCAGCAGTTTAGTCGGGGCCAACGTCCTGACTTTC. Its translation: CVSSLVGANVLTF.

The chain recombines TRBV13 with TRBJ1-6; D is unclear. The CDR3 is 15 residues long. V was cut by 7 bases and J by 5 bases, with 15 bases left in between. Germline V CDR1 and CDR2: PRHDT, FYEKMQ (reference sequence). Here the CDR3 reads CASTSTGSNNSPLHF. CDR3 bases: TGTGCCAGCACCTCGACGGGTTCTAATAATTCACCCCTCCACTTT. The full variable domain, completed using reference TRBV13 and TRBJ1-6, is AAGVIQSPRHLIKEKRETATLKCYPIPRHDTVYWYQQGPGQDPQFLISFYEKMQSDKGSIPDRFSAQQFSDYHSELNMSSLELGDSALYFCASTSTGSNNSPLHFGNGTRLTVT.

This clonotype was seen a handful of times. The chain joins TRBV4-2 to TRBJ1-2; D is ambiguous. The CDR3 is 15 amino acids. V was shortened by 0 bases and J by 1 base, with 9 bases between the two germline ends. The V gene's germline CDR1 is LGHNA and CDR2 YNFKEQ. CDR3 nucleotide sequence: TGTGCCAGCAGCCAAGACGGTCAGCATAACTATGGCTACACCTTC. Protein: CASSQDGQHNYGYTF.

This chain joins TRBV5-1 and TRBJ1-1; possibly TRBD1 for D (6 bases). V was shortened by 3 bases and J by 5 bases, with 14 bases between the two germline ends. CDR3 size: 14 residues. Per germline, CDR1 SGHRS and CDR2 YFSETQ. CDR3 nucleotides: TGCGCCAGCAGCTCAGGCTCGAGGGGGACTGAAGCTTTCTTT. Protein product: CASSSGSRGTEAFF.

The chain recombines TRBV5-1 with TRBJ1-2; the D is unclear. Deletions cut 2 bases from V and 2 bases from J, with 13 bases between. Germline V lookup: CDR1 SGHRS, CDR2 YFSETQ. The CDR3 contains 15 residues. The CDR3 nucleotides read TGCGCCAGCAGCTTAGACGGGCCGCCGAACTATGGCTACACCTTC. Encoded protein: CASSLDGPPNYGYTF.

This clonotype showed up just a few times. The chain has TRBV12-3 or TRBV12-4 and TRBJ2-1; 12 bases match TRBD2. The CDR3 sequence is 17 residues long. Trimming took 6 bases from V and 0 from J; bases not matched to a gene: 6. CDR3 DNA: TGTGCCAGCAGCCCGACTAGCGGGGGCCGCTCCTACAATGAGCAGTTCTTC. Protein product: CASSPTSGGRSYNEQFF.

This clonotype has a handful of counts. This rearrangement joins TRBV6-5 to TRBJ2-2; 7 bases map to TRBD1. Germline values: CDR1 MNHEY, CDR2 SVGAGI. Trimming at V came to 0 bases and at J to 2 bases, leaving 6 bases not matched to a gene. CDR3 length: 17 amino acids. The CDR3 loop reads CASSYSSGTVNTGELFF. CDR3 sequence (DNA): TGTGCCAGCAGTTACTCATCCGGGACAGTCAACACCGGGGAGCTGTTTTTT.

This clonotype came up a few times. The J gene is TRBJ2-4, the V gene TRBV20-1; 9 positions agree with TRBD2. Looked up from germline, CDR1 is DFQATT and CDR2 is SNEGSKA (reference sequence). The CDR3 length is 16 residues. V shed 3 bases, J shed 3 bases, and the junction held 9 bases outside the gene matches. The CDR3 protein is CSASMDSGGVKNIQYF. The CDR3, as DNA: TGCAGTGCTAGTATGGATAGCGGGGGAGTCAAAAACATTCAGTACTTC.